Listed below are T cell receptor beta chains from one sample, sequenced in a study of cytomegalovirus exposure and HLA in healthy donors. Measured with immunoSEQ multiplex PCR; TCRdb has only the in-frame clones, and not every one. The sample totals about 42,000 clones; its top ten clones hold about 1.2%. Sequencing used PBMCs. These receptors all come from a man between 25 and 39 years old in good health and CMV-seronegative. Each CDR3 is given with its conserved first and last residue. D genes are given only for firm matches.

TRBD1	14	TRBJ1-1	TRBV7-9	TGTGCCAGTGCGTGGCAGGGGGTCGGGGCTGAAGCTTTCTTT	CASAWQGVGAEAFF
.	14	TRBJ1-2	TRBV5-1	TGCGCCAGCAGCTTGGGTGGGGCTGACTATGGCTACACCTTC	CASSLGGADYGYTF
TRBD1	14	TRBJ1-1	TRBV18	TGTGCCAGCTCACTGGGACAGGGGAGCACTGAAGCTTTCTTT	CASSLGQGSTEAFF
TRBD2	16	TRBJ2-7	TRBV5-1	TGCGCCAGCAGCTTGGCCTTAGCGGGCGCCGCTAGCGAGCAGTACTTC	CASSLALAGAASEQYF
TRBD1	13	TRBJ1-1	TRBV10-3	TGTGCCACACAGGGGTCCATGAACACTGAAGCTTTCTTT	CATQGSMNTEAFF
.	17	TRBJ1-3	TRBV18	TGTGCCAGCTCACCTCTCTCGGGTCCGAGCTCTGGAAACACCATATATTTT	CASSPLSGPSSGNTIYF
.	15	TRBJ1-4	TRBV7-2	TGTGCCAGCAGCCAATACCACCGGAGCGCTGAAAAACTGTTTTTT	CASSQYHRSAEKLFF
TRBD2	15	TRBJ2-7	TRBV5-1	TGCGCCAGCAGCTTGAGACTAGCGGGTAACTACGAGCAGTACTTC	CASSLRLAGNYEQYF
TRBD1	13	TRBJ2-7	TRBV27	TGTGCCAGCGGACGGACAGGGGGCTACGAGCAGTACTTC	CASGRTGGYEQYF
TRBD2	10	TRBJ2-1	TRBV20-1	TGCAGTGCCTTTAGCGGGCAGCAGTTCTTC	CSAFSGQQFF
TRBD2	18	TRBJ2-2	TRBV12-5	TGTGCTAGTGGTTTGCTGGCTCCTAGCGGGAGGTTTACCGGGGAGCTGTTTTTT	CASGLLAPSGRFTGELFF
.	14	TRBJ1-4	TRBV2	TGTGCCAGCAGAGCGGACGGCGTTAATGAAAAACTGTTTTTT	CASRADGVNEKLFF
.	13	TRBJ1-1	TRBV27	TGTGCCAGCAGCTTTTCGGTGAACACTGAAGCTTTCTTT	CASSFSVNTEAFF
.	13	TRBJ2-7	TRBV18	TGTGCCAGCTCACCTGGACAGACGTACGAGCAGTACTTC	CASSPGQTYEQYF
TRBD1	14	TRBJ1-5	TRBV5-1	TGCGCCAGCAGCTTGGGACAGGGAAGTCAGCCCCAGCATTTT	CASSLGQGSQPQHF
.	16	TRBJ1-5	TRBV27	TGTGCCAGCTCCCCCCACAGGGATTTTAGCAATCAGCCCCAGCATTTT	CASSPHRDFSNQPQHF
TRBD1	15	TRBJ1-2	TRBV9	TGTGCCAGCAGCGGGAAGATGACAGGGAACTATGGCTACACCTTC	CASSGKMTGNYGYTF
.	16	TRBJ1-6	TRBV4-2	TGTGCCAGCAGCCAAGATTATAGAGGGCGCGGTTCACCCCTCCACTTT	CASSQDYRGRGSPLHF
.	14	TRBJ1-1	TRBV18	TGTGCCAGCTCACCATCGGGGGGAGTCACTGAAGCTTTCTTT	CASSPSGGVTEAFF
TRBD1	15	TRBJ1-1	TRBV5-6	TGTGCCAGCAGCGCCAGACAGGGTAGCAGCACTGAAGCTTTCTTT	CASSARQGSSTEAFF
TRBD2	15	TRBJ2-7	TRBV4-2	TGTGCCAGCAGCCAAGAGGCTAGCGGACCCTACGAGCAGTACTTC	CASSQEASGPYEQYF
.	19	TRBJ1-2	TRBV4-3	TGCGCCAGCAGCCAAGAAACTGTCGGTCCCCGGGGGTCTAACTATGGCTACACCTTC	CASSQETVGPRGSNYGYTF
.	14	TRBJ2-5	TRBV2	TGTGCCAGCAACGATGGGGGGGGCGAAGAGACCCAGTACTTC	CASNDGGGEETQYF
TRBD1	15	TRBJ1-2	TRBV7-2	TGTGCCAGCAGCTCTTATCCGGGACAGGCAAATGGCTACACCTTC	CASSSYPGQANGYTF
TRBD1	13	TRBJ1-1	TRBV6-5	TGTGCCAGCAGACAGGGGGTATACACTGAAGCTTTCTTT	CASRQGVYTEAFF
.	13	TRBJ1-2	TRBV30	TGTGCCTGGAGTGTAAACTGGGCGTCAGACTACACCTTC	CAWSVNWASDYTF
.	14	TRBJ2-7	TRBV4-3	TGCGCCAGCAGCCGGACAGATAGCTCCTACGAGCAGTACTTC	CASSRTDSSYEQYF
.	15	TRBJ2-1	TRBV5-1	TGCGCCAGCAGCTTCGGGGGTGGTTCCTACAATGAGCAGTTCTTC	CASSFGGGSYNEQFF
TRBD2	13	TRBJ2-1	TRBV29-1	TGCAGCGTCCCGACCCCCGCTAGCGGTGAGCAGTTCTTC	CSVPTPASGEQFF
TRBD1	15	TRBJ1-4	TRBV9	TGTGCCAGCAGCGGACAGGGGAGGTCTAATGAAAAACTGTTTTTT	CASSGQGRSNEKLFF
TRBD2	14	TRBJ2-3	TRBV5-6	TGTGCCAGCAGCCAGAGCGGGATTGTAAATACGCAGTATTTT	CASSQSGIVNTQYF
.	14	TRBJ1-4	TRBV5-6	TGTGCCAGCAGCTTTGGCGGGGAGGACGAAAAACTGTTTTTT	CASSFGGEDEKLFF
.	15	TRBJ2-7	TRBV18	TGTGCCAGCTCTCCTACACCTACTATGTCCTACGAGCAGTACTTC	CASSPTPTMSYEQYF
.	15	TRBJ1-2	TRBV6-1	TGTGCCAGCAGTGTCTTTGGCGACATACCGTATGGCTACACCTTC	CASSVFGDIPYGYTF
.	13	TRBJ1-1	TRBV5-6	TGTGCCAGCAGCTTCAGGGGTGGCACTGAAGCTTTCTTT	CASSFRGGTEAFF
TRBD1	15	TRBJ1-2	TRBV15	TGTGCCACCAGCAGAGACCCGGGACAGGGCTATGGCTACACCTTC	CATSRDPGQGYGYTF
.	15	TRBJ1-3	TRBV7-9	TGTGCCAGCAGCTACAGGGACGCCTCTGGAAACACCATATATTTT	CASSYRDASGNTIYF
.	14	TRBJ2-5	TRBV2	TGTGCCAGCAGTGAAAACCGGGACCAAGAGACCCAGTACTTC	CASSENRDQETQYF
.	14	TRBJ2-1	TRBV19	TGTGCCAGTAGTATAAGCGCCACCTACAATGAGCAGTTCTTC	CASSISATYNEQFF
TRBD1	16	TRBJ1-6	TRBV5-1	TGCGCCAGCAGCCACAACCCGGGACAGGAGAATTCACCCCTCCACTTT	CASSHNPGQENSPLHF
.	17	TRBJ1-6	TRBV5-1	TGCGCCAGCAGCTTGGGGTCCCCGGGACTTCATAATTCACCCCTCCACTTT	CASSLGSPGLHNSPLHF
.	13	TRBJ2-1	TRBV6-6	TGTGCCAGCAGTTACTCCCTAGTCGGTGAGCAGTTCTTC	CASSYSLVGEQFF
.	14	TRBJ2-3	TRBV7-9	TGTGCCAGCAGCTTGGGAGTTGACACAGATACGCAGTATTTT	CASSLGVDTDTQYF